This T cell receptor beta chain was recorded in a study of cytotoxic CD8 clonotypes in ibrutinib-treated CLL. The study's findings and limits: Public clonotypes, an uncommon group, contracted or remained stable on treatment.

Sequencing was performed with immunoSEQ multiplex PCR; in TCRdb, only in-frame clones are kept and a portion is missing. The sample yields around 200,000 clones, roughly three quarters seen once. Looked up from germline, CDR1 is MGHRA and CDR2 is YSYEKL. CDR3 size: 13 residues. With 2 bases removed from V and 4 bases from J, the gap between germline ends came to 6 bases. With regard to this clone: The antigen is undetermined.

The sample consisted of PBMCs, taken after 12 months of ibrutinib treatment. This clonotype originated in a human donor with chronic lymphocytic leukemia. This sequence joins TRBV4-1 and TRBJ2-1; D remains unclear. CDR3 residues: CASSQPQYNEQFF. The CDR3 bases are TGCGCCAGCAGCCAACCCCAGTACAATGAGCAGTTCTTC.